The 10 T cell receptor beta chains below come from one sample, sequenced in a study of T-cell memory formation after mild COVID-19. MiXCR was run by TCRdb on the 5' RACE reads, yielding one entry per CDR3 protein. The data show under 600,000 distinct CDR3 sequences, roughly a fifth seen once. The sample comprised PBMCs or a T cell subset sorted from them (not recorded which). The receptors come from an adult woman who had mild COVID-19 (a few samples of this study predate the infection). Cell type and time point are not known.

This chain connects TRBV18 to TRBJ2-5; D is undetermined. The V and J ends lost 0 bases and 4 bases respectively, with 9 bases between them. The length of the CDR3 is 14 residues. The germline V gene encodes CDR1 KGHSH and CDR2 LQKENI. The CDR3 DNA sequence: TGTGCCAGCTCACCACCTTCCCCCAGAGAGACCCAGTACTTC. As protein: CASSPPSPRETQYF.

The CDR3 sequence is CAWSGTSDFYEQYF. The CDR3 DNA is TGTGCCTGGAGTGGGACTAGCGACTTCTACGAGCAGTACTTC. The gene calls are TRBV30 and TRBJ2-7; 9 positions match TRBD2. Trimming removed 1 base from V and 3 bases from J; junction bases left unmatched: 4. The CDR3 consists of 14 residues. Germline CDR1 reads GTSNPN; CDR2 reads SVGIG (reference sequence).

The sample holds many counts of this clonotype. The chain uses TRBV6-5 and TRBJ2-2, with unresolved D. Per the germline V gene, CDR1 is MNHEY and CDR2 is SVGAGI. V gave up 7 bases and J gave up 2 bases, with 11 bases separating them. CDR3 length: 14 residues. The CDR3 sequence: CASKVRRNTGELFF. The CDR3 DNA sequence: TGTGCCAGCAAAGTACGGAGAAACACCGGGGAGCTGTTTTTT.

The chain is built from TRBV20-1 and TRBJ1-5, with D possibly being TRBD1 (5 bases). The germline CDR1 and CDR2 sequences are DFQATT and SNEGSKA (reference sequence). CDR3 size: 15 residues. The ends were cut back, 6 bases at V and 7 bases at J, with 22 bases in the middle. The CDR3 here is CSAPVGGAVGQPQHF. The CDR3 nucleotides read TGCAGTGCCCCAGTTGGTGGGGCGGTTGGGCAGCCCCAGCATTTT.

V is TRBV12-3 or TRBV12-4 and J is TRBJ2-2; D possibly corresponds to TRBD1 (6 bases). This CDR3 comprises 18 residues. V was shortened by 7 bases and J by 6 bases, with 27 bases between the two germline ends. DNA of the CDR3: TGTGCCAGCACCTCCGTCGCAGGAGCACAGGGAACCCCCGGGGAGCTGTTTTTT. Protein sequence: CASTSVAGAQGTPGELFF.

CDR3 sequence (DNA): TGCGCCAGCAGCTCAAGTATGGCCCCTCACAATGAGCAGTTCTTC. It translates to CASSSSMAPHNEQFF. The V call is TRBV4-1, the J call TRBJ2-1, with no clear D. In germline, CDR1 is MGHRA, CDR2 YSYEKL. The CDR3 spans 15 residues. Trimming left V 5 bases short and J 5 bases short, with 16 bases between.

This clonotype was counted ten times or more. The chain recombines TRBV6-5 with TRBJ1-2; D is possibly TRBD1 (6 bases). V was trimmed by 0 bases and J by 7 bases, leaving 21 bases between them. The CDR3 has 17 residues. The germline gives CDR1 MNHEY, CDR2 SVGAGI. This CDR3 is CASSYSKVSRGIGGYTF. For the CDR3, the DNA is TGTGCCAGCAGTTACTCGAAGGTATCCAGGGGCATCGGTGGCTACACCTTC.

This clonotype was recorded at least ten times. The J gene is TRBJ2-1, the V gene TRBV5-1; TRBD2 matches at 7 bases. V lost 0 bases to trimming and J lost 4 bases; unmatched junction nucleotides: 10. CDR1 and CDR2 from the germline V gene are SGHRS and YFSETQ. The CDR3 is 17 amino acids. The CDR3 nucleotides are TGCGCCAGCAGCTTGGAAGGTAGGCTAGCGGTGTACAATGAGCAGTTCTTC. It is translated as CASSLEGRLAVYNEQFF.

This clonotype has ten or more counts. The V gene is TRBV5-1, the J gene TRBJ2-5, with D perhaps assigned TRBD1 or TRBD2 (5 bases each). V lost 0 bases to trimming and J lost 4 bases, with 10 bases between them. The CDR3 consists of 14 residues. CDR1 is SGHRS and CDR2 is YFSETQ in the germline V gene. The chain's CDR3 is CASSLVEGTETQYF. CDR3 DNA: TGCGCCAGCAGCTTGGTTGAGGGGACAGAGACCCAGTACTTC.

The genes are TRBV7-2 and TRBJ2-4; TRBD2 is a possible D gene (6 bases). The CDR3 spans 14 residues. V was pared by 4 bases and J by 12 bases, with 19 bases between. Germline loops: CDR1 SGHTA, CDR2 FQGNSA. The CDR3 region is CASSSPRDFLYQYF. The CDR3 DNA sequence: TGTGCCAGCAGCTCACCCCGGGACTTTTTATATCAGTACTTC. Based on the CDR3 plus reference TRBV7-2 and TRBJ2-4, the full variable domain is GAGVSQSPSNKVTEKGKDVELRCDPISGHTALYWYRQSLGQGLEFLIYFQGNSAPDKSGLPSDRFSAERTGGSVSTLTIQRTQQEDSAVYLCASSSPRDFLYQYFGAGTRLSVL.